These 18 T cell receptor beta chains came from one sample sequenced in a study of CD8+ T cells in alopecia areata. RNA, once extracted, was reverse transcribed into cDNA for use as the sequencing template. The data were produced by immunoSEQ multiplex PCR, yet TCRdb's version contains in-frame clones alone and is incomplete. The sample consists of 140,000 to 150,000 clones, more than 45% of them appearing once. Sequencing was performed on CD4+ T cells sorted from blood. These receptors were taken from a human donor with alopecia areata.

The chain links TRBV6-5 to TRBJ2-7; TRBD1 matches 10 bases. This CDR3 contains 15 residues. V lost 5 bases and J lost 3; bases outside the gene matches: 7. The germline V gene encodes CDR1 MNHEY and CDR2 SVGAGI. The CDR3 here is CASSQQWTGGYEQYF. Here the CDR3 DNA reads TGTGCCAGCAGTCAACAGTGGACAGGGGGCTACGAGCAGTACTTC.

This CDR3 is CAWKPRDSSYNEQFF. The DNA for the CDR3 is TGTGCCTGGAAACCCCGGGACAGCTCCTACAATGAGCAGTTCTTC. The genes are TRBV30 and TRBJ2-1; 7 bases are shared with TRBD1. Trimming at V came to 4 bases and at J to 0 bases, leaving 6 bases not matched to a gene. Per germline, CDR1 GTSNPN and CDR2 SVGIG (reference sequence). CDR3 size: 15 residues.

The CDR3 DNA is TGTGCCAGCAGTTTAGCAGGGGGGAACACTGAAGCTTTCTTT. Encoded protein: CASSLAGGNTEAFF. The chain combines TRBV28 with TRBJ1-1, with TRBD1 matching over 7 bases. Germline loops: CDR1 MDHEN, CDR2 SYDVKM. CDR3 length: 14 amino acids. The ends lost 2 bases at V and 1 base at J; junction bases unmatched: 1.

The chain uses TRBV7-2 and TRBJ1-1; D not resolved. Germline V gives CDR1 SGHTA, CDR2 FQGNSA. This CDR3 has 14 residues. The V end lost 2 bases, the J end lost 1 base, and 8 bases lay between the germline ends. The DNA of the CDR3 is TGTGCCAGCAGCTTATCTACAGCGAACACTGAAGCTTTCTTT. This codes for CASSLSTANTEAFF.

This clone showed up just a few times. The chain recombines TRBV7-9 with TRBJ2-1; 9 nucleotides match TRBD2. J was trimmed by 6 bases and V by 4 bases; bases with no gene match: 16. The CDR3 consists of 18 residues. Germline-derived CDR1 and CDR2 are SEHNR and FQNEAQ (reference sequence). The CDR3 DNA reads TGTGCCAGCAGCTCTCGCAGGTTAGCGGGAGTAAAAATCAATGAGCAGTTCTTC. Encoded protein: CASSSRRLAGVKINEQFF.

This clone was found a few times. The chain employs TRBV28 and TRBJ1-2; D is possibly TRBD1 (5 bases). The germline V and J ends were trimmed by 4 bases and 11 bases, with 14 bases remaining between them. The germline CDR1 and CDR2 sequences are MDHEN and SYDVKM. The CDR3 contains 12 residues. CDR3 coding DNA: TGTGCCAGCAGTTCGGGGACCCTCTTGTACACCTTC. This gives the protein CASSSGTLLYTF.

This clone was observed a handful of times. V and J are TRBV6-5 and TRBJ2-7, with D tentatively TRBD1 (5 bases). V dropped 0 bases and J dropped 2 bases, with 11 bases sitting between them. Germline lookup yields CDR1 MNHEY and CDR2 SVGAGI. This CDR3 contains 15 residues. CDR3 nucleotides: TGTGCCAGCAGTTACTCTTGGCAGGGTACCTACGAGCAGTACTTC. Residues: CASSYSWQGTYEQYF.

The rearrangement uses TRBV29-1 and TRBJ2-1; no clear D gene. CDR3 size: 13 residues. V was clipped by 4 bases and J by 7 bases, with 14 bases between them. Germline CDR1 and CDR2: SQVTM and ANQGSEA. The CDR3 DNA reads TGCAGCGTTGGTTCTGGGTCATGGAATGAGCAGTTCTTC. The encoded protein is CSVGSGSWNEQFF.

The rearrangement uses TRBV2 and TRBJ2-2, with D hard to call. CDR3 length equals 12 residues. Trimming cost V 6 bases and J 2 bases, with 4 bases left between them. CDR1 and CDR2 from the germline V gene are SNHLY and FYNNEI. This CDR3 is CASRQNTGELFF. For the CDR3, the DNA is TGTGCCAGCAGACAAAACACCGGGGAGCTGTTTTTT.

The chain employs TRBV5-1 and TRBJ2-7; the D gene is possibly TRBD2 (5 bases). Trimming stripped 0 bases from V and 1 base from J, with 8 bases between. Germline CDR1 reads SGHRS; CDR2 reads YFSETQ. The CDR3 has 14 residues. The CDR3 DNA sequence: TGCGCCAGCAGCTTGGAATCGGGGTCCTACGAGCAGTACTTC. This codes for CASSLESGSYEQYF.

The chain couples TRBV5-1 to TRBJ2-5, with D unclear. The germline CDR1 and CDR2 sequences are SGHRS and YFSETQ. V was trimmed by 0 bases and J by 8 bases, leaving 11 bases between them. The CDR3 is made up of 13 amino acids. Here the CDR3 reads CASSLEARRTQYF. The CDR3 DNA sequence: TGCGCCAGCAGCTTGGAGGCTCGGCGCACCCAGTACTTC.

The chain links TRBV7-6 to TRBJ2-5, with 8 bases identical to TRBD2. CDR3 length: 16 residues. V lost 1 base to trimming and J lost 1 base; unmatched junction nucleotides: 5. Germline V CDR1 and CDR2: SGHVS, FNYEAQ. CDR3 amino acids: CASSLGASGPQETQYF. The CDR3 DNA reads TGTGCCAGCAGCTTAGGGGCTAGCGGGCCCCAAGAGACCCAGTACTTC.

This clone occurred a few times. The CDR3 DNA is TGTGCCAGCAGTCAGGTGGCCGCAGATACGCAGTATTTT. Encoded protein: CASSQVAADTQYF. This rearrangement joins TRBV7-9 to TRBJ2-3; D call uncertain. The ends were cut back, 6 bases at V and 4 bases at J, with 11 bases in the middle. This CDR3 is 13 amino acids long. Germline V gene sequence: CDR1 SEHNR, CDR2 FQNEAQ (reference sequence).

This clone was seen only a few times. This chain connects TRBV29-1 to TRBJ2-5; D perhaps matches TRBD1 (5 bases). Germline V CDR1 and CDR2: SQVTM, ANQGSEA. V was trimmed by 3 bases and J by 5 bases, leaving 19 bases between them. This CDR3 contains 15 residues. For the CDR3, the DNA is TGCAGCGTTGATGGGCAGGGCTTATCTGCGGAGACCCAGTACTTC. It specifies CSVDGQGLSAETQYF.

The CDR3 protein is CASWDSPYEQYF. Written as DNA, the CDR3 is TGTGCCAGCTGGGACAGCCCCTACGAGCAGTACTTC. The gene calls are TRBV28 and TRBJ2-7; 7 bases are a match to TRBD1. Germline trimming cut 8 bases from V and 2 bases from J; bases unmatched to any gene: 3. Germline loops: CDR1 MDHEN, CDR2 SYDVKM. The CDR3 is made up of 12 amino acids.

The chain carries TRBV11-2 and TRBJ2-5; tentative D call: TRBD2 (6 bases). CDR1 SGHAT and CDR2 FQNNGV come from the germline V gene. V lost 5 bases and J lost 2, with 9 bases in between. The length of the CDR3 is 13 residues. The CDR3 loop reads CASSRGLQETQYF. In DNA form, the CDR3 reads TGTGCCAGCAGCCGGGGGTTGCAAGAGACCCAGTACTTC.

This clone was seen more than once but under ten times. V is TRBV10-3 and J is TRBJ1-5, with 7 bases identical to TRBD1. The CDR3 length is 12 residues. V was pared by 9 bases and J by 2 bases, with 1 base of the junction left unmatched. Germline lookup yields CDR1 ENHRY and CDR2 SYGVKD. The CDR3 is CAITGGNQPQHF. The CDR3 bases are TGTGCCATAACAGGGGGCAATCAGCCCCAGCATTTT.

This clone came up a few times. The CDR3 DNA sequence: TGTGCCAGCAGCCTTCGTATGGGCTCCTACAATGAGCAGTTCTTC. It is translated as CASSLRMGSYNEQFF. V and J are TRBV7-9 and TRBJ2-1; D is unclear. Trimming left V 5 bases short and J 0 bases short, with 11 bases between. This CDR3 is 15 amino acids long. Germline assignment: CDR1 SEHNR and CDR2 FQNEAQ (reference sequence).